These 26 T cell receptor beta chains were sequenced from one sample in a study of neoadjuvant anti-PD-1 for oral cavity cancer. This table comes from immunoSEQ multiplex PCR, and its TCRdb copy is limited to in-frame clones, with some not included. The sample yields some 15,000 clones, approximately 70% seen once. The sequencing here drew on PBMCs, taken before nivolumab (anti-PD-1) treatment. The receptor source for this set is a person between 40 and 80 years old with oral cavity squamous cell carcinoma.

The V call is TRBV11-2, the J call TRBJ1-5; the D gene is possibly TRBD1 (5 bases). Germline CDR1 SGHAT, CDR2 FQNNGV. This CDR3 is 14 amino acids long. The germline V and J ends were trimmed by 4 bases and 4 bases, with 11 bases remaining between them. The CDR3 DNA is TGTGCCAGCAGCTCCGGGACGCCGAATCAGCCCCAGCATTTT. Translating it yields CASSSGTPNQPQHF.

This clone was found once. V gene TRBV9 combines with J gene TRBJ1-4, with D maybe TRBD1 (5 bases). The CDR3 consists of 16 residues. V gave up 3 bases and J gave up 8 bases, with 20 bases separating them. Per the germline V gene, CDR1 is SGDLS and CDR2 is YYNGEE. This CDR3 is CASSAGGGGTGEKLFF. The CDR3 bases are TGTGCCAGCAGCGCCGGAGGTGGGGGGACGGGGGAAAAACTGTTTTTT.

This clone appeared a few times. This chain uses TRBV28 with TRBJ2-4, with 7 positions matching TRBD2. The germline V gene encodes CDR1 MDHEN and CDR2 SYDVKM. The CDR3 totals 14 residues. V shed 3 bases, J shed 4 bases, and the junction held 3 bases outside the gene matches. CDR3 in DNA: TGTGCCAGCAGTTTTGAACTAGCGAAAAACATTCAGTACTTC. Encoded protein: CASSFELAKNIQYF.

The chain is built from TRBV18 and TRBJ1-4; 7 bases line up with TRBD1. The CDR3 runs to 14 residues. Trimming took 4 bases from V and 3 from J; bases not matched to a gene: 2. Germline CDR1 and CDR2: KGHSH and LQKENI. CDR3 in amino acids: CASSRQGSNEKLFF. CDR3 coding DNA: TGTGCCAGCTCACGACAGGGTTCTAATGAAAAACTGTTTTTT.

This chain connects TRBV27 to TRBJ1-2, with D possibly TRBD1 on 6 matching bases. V lost 8 bases to trimming and J lost 8 bases, with 27 bases between them. Germline CDR1 and CDR2: MNHEY and SMNVEV (reference sequence). The CDR3 spans 16 residues. This CDR3 is CASSSGLRTLQGGYTF. Here the CDR3 DNA reads TGTGCCAGCTCGTCGGGGTTAAGGACGCTCCAGGGGGGCTACACCTTC.

The gene calls are TRBV5-1 and TRBJ1-1, with TRBD1 identical over 11 bases. From germline, CDR1 is SGHRS and CDR2 YFSETQ. CDR3 length: 18 residues. J was trimmed by 3 bases and V by 3 bases; bases with no gene match: 13. CDR3 sequence reads: CASSYPGTGGKLDTEAFF. DNA of the CDR3: TGCGCCAGCAGCTACCCGGGGACAGGGGGGAAGTTGGACACTGAAGCTTTCTTT.

To note about this clone: A junction end diverges from the germline sequence, so it may reflect a read error. This chain links TRBV7-7 with TRBJ2-1; perhaps D is TRBD1 or TRBD2 (6 bases each). The CDR3 is 15 amino acids. The germline V gene has CDR1 SSHAT and CDR2 FNYEAQ (reference sequence). The CDR3 is CASSLGGPTYNEQFF. The CDR3 DNA follows: TGTGCTAGCAGCTTAGGGGGGCCGACCTACAATGAGCAGTTCTTC.

The V gene is TRBV2, the J gene TRBJ1-2, with no clear D. The V end was cut by 4 bases, the J end by 5 bases, with 11 bases between. This CDR3 has 13 amino acids. CDR1 is SNHLY, CDR2 FYNNEI, per germline. The CDR3 nucleotides read TGTGCCAGCAGTGTTCAAGGGAGGTATGGCTACACCTTC. This sequence encodes CASSVQGRYGYTF.

This clone was counted a few times. The chain has TRBV28 and TRBJ2-1; tentatively, D is TRBD2 (6 bases). This CDR3 region has 15 residues. Germline V gene sequence: CDR1 MDHEN, CDR2 SYDVKM. V was trimmed by 3 bases and J by 3 bases, leaving 12 bases between them. CDR3 coding DNA: TGTGCCAGCAGTTTTTTAGCGGCCCTCTACAATGAGCAGTTCTTC. Its protein is CASSFLAALYNEQFF.

The chain joins TRBV7-2 to TRBJ1-6; weak D call: TRBD1 (5 bases). Germline lookup yields CDR1 SGHTA and CDR2 FQGNSA. V lost 5 bases to trimming and J lost 6 bases, with 11 bases between them. The CDR3 totals 14 residues. CDR3 in amino acids: CASSQDMPNSPLHF. In DNA form, the CDR3 reads TGTGCCAGCAGCCAGGACATGCCTAATTCACCCCTCCACTTT.

The gene calls are TRBV5-1 and TRBJ1-5; D is perhaps TRBD1 (6 bases). Trimming took off 4 bases at V and 7 bases at J, with 15 bases between the two ends. There are 14 residues in the CDR3. Per the germline V gene, CDR1 is SGHRS and CDR2 is YFSETQ. Here the CDR3 reads CASSESGEGQPQHF. The CDR3 region has the DNA TGCGCCAGCAGCGAATCAGGGGAAGGGCAGCCCCAGCATTTT.

The rearrangement joins TRBV9 to TRBJ2-7; 7 nucleotides line up with TRBD1. The ends lost 0 bases at V and 6 bases at J; junction bases unmatched: 3. The CDR3 consists of 13 residues. Germline values: CDR1 SGDLS, CDR2 YYNGEE. The CDR3 DNA sequence: TGTGCCAGCAGCGTAGTGTCAGGGGGCGAGCAGTACTTC. It yields the protein CASSVVSGGEQYF.

This chain uses TRBV6-5 with TRBJ1-5, with D possibly matching TRBD1 (6 bases). Germline V gives CDR1 MNHEY, CDR2 SVGAGI. The CDR3 runs to 13 residues. With 6 bases removed from V and 4 bases from J, the gap between germline ends came to 10 bases. This CDR3 reads CASSPGHNQPQHF. CDR3 DNA: TGTGCCAGCAGCCCGGGACATAATCAGCCCCAGCATTTT.

This chain links TRBV7-3 with TRBJ1-1, with 7 bases identical to TRBD1. The V and J ends lost 8 bases and 3 bases, in that order; junction bases with no gene match: 6. This CDR3 spans 13 amino acids. Germline V lookup: CDR1 SGHTA, CDR2 FQGTGA. CDR3 region: CASRRQGDTEAFF. DNA for the CDR3: TGTGCCAGCCGCAGACAGGGTGACACTGAAGCTTTCTTT.

The rearrangement uses TRBV27 and TRBJ2-2; 14 bases map to TRBD2. The V segment lost 5 bases and the J segment 5 bases; nucleotides outside the gene matches: 7. The germline CDR1 and CDR2 sequences are MNHEY and SMNVEV (reference sequence). The CDR3 loop spans 17 amino acids. The CDR3: CASSRLAGGTGTGELFF. DNA for the CDR3: TGTGCCAGCAGTCGACTAGCGGGAGGGACAGGTACCGGGGAGCTGTTTTTT.

J is TRBJ1-6 and V is TRBV10-3, with a possible D match to TRBD1 (5 bases). V lost 8 bases, J lost 5 bases, and 10 bases lay in between. From germline, CDR1 is ENHRY and CDR2 SYGVKD. The length of the CDR3 is 13 residues. As DNA, the CDR3 is TGTGCCATCTCCCAGGGAAATAATTCACCCCTCCACTTT. Its translation is CAISQGNNSPLHF.

The chain uses TRBV7-2 and TRBJ1-2; unclear D gene. The germline V gene has CDR1 SGHTA and CDR2 FQGNSA. Trimming stripped 5 bases from V and 5 bases from J, with 12 bases between. This CDR3 contains 13 residues. CDR3 in amino acids: CASSPYVPYGYTF. In nucleotides, the CDR3 is TGTGCCAGCAGCCCCTACGTCCCATATGGCTACACCTTC. Supplemented by reference TRBV7-2 and TRBJ1-2, the full variable domain reads GAGVSQSPSNKVTEKGKDVELRCDPISGHTALYWYRQSLGQGLEFLIYFQGNSAPDKSGLPSDRFSAERTGGSVSTLTIQRTQQEDSAVYLCASSPYVPYGYTFGSGTRLTVV.

The rearrangement uses TRBV6-4 and TRBJ1-2; no clear D gene. The CDR3 runs 13 residues. Trimming left V 2 bases short and J 7 bases short, with 11 bases between. Germline V gene data show CDR1 as MRHNA and CDR2 as SNTAGT. CDR3 region: CASSDQQSGGYTF. CDR3 DNA sequence: TGTGCCAGCAGTGACCAACAGTCTGGTGGCTACACCTTC.

The table lists this clone with a count of one. The chain carries TRBV27 and TRBJ2-1; the match to TRBD2 covers 9 bases. The junction had 0 bases not matched to a gene; V was cut back by 6 bases and J by 0 bases. The CDR3 runs 14 residues. Germline assignment: CDR1 MNHEY and CDR2 SMNVEV (reference sequence). Here the CDR3 reads CASRLAGSYNEQFF. The CDR3 DNA is TGTGCCAGCAGACTAGCGGGCTCCTACAATGAGCAGTTCTTC.

This clone has a single count. The CDR3 DNA is TGTGCCAGCAGCAGGACAGGGTCCTACGAGCAGTACTTC. Its protein product is CASSRTGSYEQYF. The chain uses TRBV6-5 and TRBJ2-7, with 8 bases that match TRBD1. The CDR3 loop spans 13 amino acids. Germline CDR1 and CDR2: MNHEY and SVGAGI. The V and J ends lost 6 bases and 1 base, in that order; junction bases with no gene match: 2.

The chain recombines TRBV6-5 with TRBJ1-5, with D tentatively TRBD1 (5 bases). Germline V CDR1 and CDR2: MNHEY, SVGAGI. V gave up 2 bases and J gave up 6 bases, with 11 bases separating them. This CDR3 spans 14 amino acids. CDR3 bases: TGTGCCAGCAGTTACGGGGCAGGGATTCAGCCCCAGCATTTT. Translating it yields CASSYGAGIQPQHF.

The chain recombines TRBV19 with TRBJ1-1, with D tentatively TRBD1 (5 bases). From germline, CDR1 is LNHDA and CDR2 SQIVND (reference sequence). V was pared by 5 bases and J by 0 bases, with 19 bases between. The CDR3 is 17 amino acids. Written as DNA, the CDR3 is TGTGCCAGTAGTCGTCCCGCGGGTGAGGGGATGAACACTGAAGCTTTCTTT. Protein: CASSRPAGEGMNTEAFF.

The chain uses TRBV27 and TRBJ1-1, with TRBD1 identical over 7 bases. V was pared by 3 bases and J by 11 bases, with 9 bases of the junction left unmatched. CDR3 length: 13 residues. Per the germline V gene, CDR1 is MNHEY and CDR2 is SMNVEV (reference sequence). The CDR3 region has the DNA TGTGCCAGCAGTTTCCAGACAGGGTCGAGGGCTTTCTTT. Encoded protein: CASSFQTGSRAFF.

This chain uses TRBV10-3 with TRBJ1-1; 8 bases are shared with TRBD1. CDR1 ENHRY and CDR2 SYGVKD come from the germline V gene. The CDR3 sequence is 13 residues long. Germline trimming cut 0 bases from V and 7 bases from J; bases unmatched to any gene: 1. The CDR3 reads CAISESGTGEAFF. The CDR3 DNA reads as TGTGCCATCAGTGAGTCTGGGACAGGTGAAGCTTTCTTT.

The chain has TRBV14 and TRBJ2-7, with a possible D match to TRBD1 (6 bases). Germline CDR1 and CDR2: SGHDN and FVKESK. The V end was cut by 0 bases, the J end by 6 bases, with 9 bases between. The CDR3 runs 13 residues. CDR3 loop: CASSQDLGAEQYF. DNA for the CDR3: TGTGCCAGCAGCCAAGATTTGGGGGCCGAGCAGTACTTC.

This clone was counted a few times. This chain links TRBV4-1 with TRBJ2-3, with a tentative D call TRBD2 (5 bases). This CDR3 is 13 amino acids long. CDR1 MGHRA and CDR2 YSYEKL come from the germline V gene. Trimming pared 0 bases from V and 11 bases from J, leaving 12 bases between. The CDR3: CASSQDKERMQYF. CDR3 nucleotide sequence: TGCGCCAGCAGCCAAGATAAGGAGCGGATGCAGTATTTT.